The 2 T cell receptor beta chains reported below all come from one sample, sequenced in a study of T cell changes during pregnancy in multiple sclerosis. Repertoires were generated with immunoSEQ multiplex PCR, while TCRdb's copy carries only in-frame clones and drops some. This table holds about 42,000 clones, roughly nine tenths found once. The sample in question was CD4+ T cells from peripheral blood mononuclear cells, obtained before pregnancy. The receptor source for this set is a female donor with multiple sclerosis, enrolled in a pregnancy study.

Written as DNA, the CDR3 is TGTGCCAGTCTGAGGGCTAGCGGGGTGGGGAACAATGAGCAGTTCTTC. This encodes CASLRASGVGNNEQFF. J is TRBJ2-1 and V is TRBV19, with TRBD2 identical over 9 bases. The J segment lost 5 bases and the V segment lost 8 bases, leaving 13 bases of the junction unmatched. Per germline, CDR1 LNHDA and CDR2 SQIVND (reference sequence). The CDR3 has 16 amino acids.

This clone showed up just once. The V call is TRBV30, the J call TRBJ2-6; 7 bases line up with TRBD1. The CDR3 loop spans 18 amino acids. Germline V gene lookup returns CDR1 GTSNPN and CDR2 SVGIG (reference sequence). The trim removed 0 bases at V and 0 bases at J, leaving 8 bases unmatched. The CDR3: CAWSVLAGGSSGANVLTF. Here the CDR3 DNA reads TGTGCCTGGAGTGTACTGGCAGGGGGTTCCTCTGGGGCCAACGTCCTGACTTTC. The whole variable domain, remainder taken from reference TRBV30 and TRBJ2-6, is SQTIHQWPATLVQPVGSPLSLECTVEGTSNPNLYWYRQAAGRGLQLLFYSVGIGQISSEVPQNLSASRPQDRQFILSSKKLLLSDSGFYLCAWSVLAGGSSGANVLTFGAGSRLTVL.